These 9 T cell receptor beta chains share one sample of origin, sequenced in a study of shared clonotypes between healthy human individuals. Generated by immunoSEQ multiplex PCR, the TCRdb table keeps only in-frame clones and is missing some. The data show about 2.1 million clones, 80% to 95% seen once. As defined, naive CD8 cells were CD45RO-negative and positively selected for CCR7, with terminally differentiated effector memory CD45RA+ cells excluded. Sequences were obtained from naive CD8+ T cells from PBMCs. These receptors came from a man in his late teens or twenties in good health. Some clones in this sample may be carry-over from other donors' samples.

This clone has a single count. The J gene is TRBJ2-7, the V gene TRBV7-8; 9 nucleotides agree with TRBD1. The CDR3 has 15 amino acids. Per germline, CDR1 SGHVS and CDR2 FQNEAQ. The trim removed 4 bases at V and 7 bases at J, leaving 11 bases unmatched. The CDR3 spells CASSSQQGALREQYF. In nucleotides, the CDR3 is TGTGCCAGCAGCTCGCAACAGGGGGCATTGAGAGAGCAGTACTTC.

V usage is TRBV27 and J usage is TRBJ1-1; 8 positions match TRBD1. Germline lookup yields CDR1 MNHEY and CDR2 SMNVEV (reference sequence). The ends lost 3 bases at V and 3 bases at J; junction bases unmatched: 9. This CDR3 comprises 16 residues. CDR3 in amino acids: CASSFWTGYIHTEAFF. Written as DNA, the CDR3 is TGTGCCAGCAGTTTTTGGACAGGGTATATCCACACTGAAGCTTTCTTT.

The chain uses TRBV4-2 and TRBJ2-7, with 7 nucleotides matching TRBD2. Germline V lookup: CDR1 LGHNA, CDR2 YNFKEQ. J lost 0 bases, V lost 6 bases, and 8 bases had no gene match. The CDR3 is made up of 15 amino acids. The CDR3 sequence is CASRLGRGSSYEQYF. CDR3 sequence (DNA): TGTGCCAGCAGACTTGGGCGGGGGAGCTCCTACGAGCAGTACTTC.

The CDR3 loop reads CASSVGPARGGEAFF. DNA for the CDR3: TGTGCCAGCAGCGTAGGGCCAGCGAGGGGAGGGGAAGCTTTCTTT. The V call is TRBV9, the J call TRBJ1-1, with D tentatively TRBD1 (5 bases). The CDR3 runs 15 residues. The germline CDR1 and CDR2 sequences are SGDLS and YYNGEE. Trimming took off 0 bases at V and 8 bases at J, with 17 bases between the two ends.

As DNA, the CDR3 is TGTGCCAGCAGTTTATATCGAGCGGGAGAGAACACCGGGGAGCTGTTTTTT. Its protein is CASSLYRAGENTGELFF. The genes are TRBV28 and TRBJ2-2, with 8 nucleotides matching TRBD2. The CDR3 is made up of 17 amino acids. CDR1 MDHEN and CDR2 SYDVKM come from the germline V gene. The V gene end was trimmed by 1 base and the J gene end by 1 base; junction bases not matched to a gene: 5.

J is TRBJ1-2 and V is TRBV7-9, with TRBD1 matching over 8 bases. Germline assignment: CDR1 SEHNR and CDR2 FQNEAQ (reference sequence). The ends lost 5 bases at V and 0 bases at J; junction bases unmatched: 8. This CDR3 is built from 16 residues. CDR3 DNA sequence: TGTGCCAGCAGCCCTACGGACAGGGCCCCTAACTATGGCTACACCTTC. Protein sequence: CASSPTDRAPNYGYTF.

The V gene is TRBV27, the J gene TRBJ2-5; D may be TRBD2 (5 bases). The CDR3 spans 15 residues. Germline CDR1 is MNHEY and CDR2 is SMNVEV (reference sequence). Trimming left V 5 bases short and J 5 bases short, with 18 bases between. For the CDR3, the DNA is TGTGCCAGCAGTGAAAAATCACTAGATTCGGAGACCCAGTACTTC. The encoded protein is CASSEKSLDSETQYF.

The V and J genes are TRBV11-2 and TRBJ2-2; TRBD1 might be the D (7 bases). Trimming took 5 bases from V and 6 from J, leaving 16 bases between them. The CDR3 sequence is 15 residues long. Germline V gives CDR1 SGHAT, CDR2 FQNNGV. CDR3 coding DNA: TGTGCCAGCAGCATCAGGGGGGTTAGGGCCGGGGAGCTGTTTTTT. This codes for CASSIRGVRAGELFF. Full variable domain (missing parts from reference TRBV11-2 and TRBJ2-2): EAGVAQSPRYKIIEKRQSVAFWCNPISGHATLYWYQQILGQGPKLLIQFQNNGVVDDSQLPKDRFSAERLKGVDSTLKIQPAKLEDSAVYLCASSIRGVRAGELFFGEGSRLTVL.

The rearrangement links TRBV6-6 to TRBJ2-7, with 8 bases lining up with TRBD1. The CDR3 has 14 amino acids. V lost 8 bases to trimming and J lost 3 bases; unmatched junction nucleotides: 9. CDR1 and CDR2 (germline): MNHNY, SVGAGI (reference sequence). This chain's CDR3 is CASRPRTGGYEQYF. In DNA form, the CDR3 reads TGTGCCAGCCGGCCGAGAACAGGGGGCTACGAGCAGTACTTC.